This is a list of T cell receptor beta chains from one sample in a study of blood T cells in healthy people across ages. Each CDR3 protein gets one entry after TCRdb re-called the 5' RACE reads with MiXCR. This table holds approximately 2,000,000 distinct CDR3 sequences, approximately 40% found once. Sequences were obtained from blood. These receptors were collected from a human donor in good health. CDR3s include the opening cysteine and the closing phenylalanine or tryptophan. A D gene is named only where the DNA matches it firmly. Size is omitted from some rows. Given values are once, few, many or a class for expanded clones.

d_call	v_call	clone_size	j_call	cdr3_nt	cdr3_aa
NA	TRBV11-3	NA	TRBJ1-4	TGTGCCAGCAGCTCGCCCGGGACACCAACTAATGAAAAACTGTTTTTT	CASSSPGTPTNEKLFF
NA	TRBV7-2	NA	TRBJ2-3	TGTGCCAGCAGCTTAGAGAGGGGGGCTAGAGATACGCAGTATTTT	CASSLERGARDTQYF
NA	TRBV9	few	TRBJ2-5	TGTGCCAGCAGCCGAGAACTACAAGAGACCCAGTACTTC	CASSRELQETQYF
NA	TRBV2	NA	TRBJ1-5	TGTGCCAGCACCGAGGTCAGGGTGGGCAATCAGCCCCAGCATTTT	CASTEVRVGNQPQHF
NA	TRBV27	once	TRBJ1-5	TGTGCCAGCAGTCCACTCCAGGGTATGGATCAGCCCCAGCATTTT	CASSPLQGMDQPQHF
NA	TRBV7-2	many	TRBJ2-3	TGTGCCAGCAGCCCCAACCCCACAGATACGCAGTATTTT	CASSPNPTDTQYF
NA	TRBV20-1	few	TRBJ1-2	TGCAGTGCTAGGGAAACGCCTAACTATGGCTACACCTTC	CSARETPNYGYTF
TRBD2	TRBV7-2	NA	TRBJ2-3	TGTGCCAGCAGCACCGCGGGGGGGCGTGCGGATACGCAGTATTTT	CASSTAGGRADTQYF
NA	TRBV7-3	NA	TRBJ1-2	TGTGCCAGCAGCCGCGTCGGGGGGTATGGCTACACCTTC	CASSRVGGYGYTF
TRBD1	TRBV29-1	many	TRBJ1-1	TGCAGCGTAGGAAGTGGACAGGGGAGTTGGGCTTTCTTT	CSVGSGQGSWAFF
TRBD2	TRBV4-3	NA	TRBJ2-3	TGCGCCAGCAGCCAAGGACTAGCGGAGCTCACAGATACGCAGTATTTT	CASSQGLAELTDTQYF
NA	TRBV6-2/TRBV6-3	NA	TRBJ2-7	TGTGCCAGCAGTTACTCGCGGACAGAGTCCTACGAGCAGTACTTC	CASSYSRTESYEQYF
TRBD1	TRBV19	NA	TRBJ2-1	TGTGCCAGTAAGGGACTCGACGGACAGGGGTACAATGAGCAGTTCTTC	CASKGLDGQGYNEQFF
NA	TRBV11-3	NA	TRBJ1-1	TGTGCCAGCAGCTTCCGGGCCCCCAAGTCGATAGCTTTCTTT	CASSFRAPKSIAFF
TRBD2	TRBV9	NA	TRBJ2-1	TGTGCCAGCAGCCCTAGAGGGGTAGCGGGGTACAATGAGCAGTTCTTC	CASSPRGVAGYNEQFF
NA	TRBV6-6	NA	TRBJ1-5	TGTGCCAGCAGTTACATCGGCACGGATCAGCCCCAGCATTTT	CASSYIGTDQPQHF
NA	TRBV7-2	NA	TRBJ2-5	TGTGCCAGCAGCGGCGAAGGATTCGATTCGGAGACCCAGTACTTC	CASSGEGFDSETQYF
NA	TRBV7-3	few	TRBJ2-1	TGTGCCAGCAGCTCGAAAGACAGCTACAATGAGCAGTTCTTC	CASSSKDSYNEQFF
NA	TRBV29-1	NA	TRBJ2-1	TGCAGCGTTGTCGAGGGGAGCTCCTACAATGAGCAGTTCTTC	CSVVEGSSYNEQFF
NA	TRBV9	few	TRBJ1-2	TGTGCCAGCAGCGTTAATCCTCAGGGAAGCTATGGCTACACCTTC	CASSVNPQGSYGYTF
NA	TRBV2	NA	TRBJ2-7	TGTGCCAGCATTGGACGGCAGGGAATTTACGAGCAGTACTTC	CASIGRQGIYEQYF
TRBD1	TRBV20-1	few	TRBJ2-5	TGCAGTGCTACCCTTCCGGGACAGGGACGGGAGACCCAGTACTTC	CSATLPGQGRETQYF
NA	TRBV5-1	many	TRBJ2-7	TGTGCCAGCAGCTTATCTGCAGGGACTTCTTACGAGCAGTACTTC	CASSLSAGTSYEQYF
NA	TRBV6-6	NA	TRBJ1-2	TGTGCCAGCACTTCTGCCCGCGGCTACACCTTC	CASTSARGYTF
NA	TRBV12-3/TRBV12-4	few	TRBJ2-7	TGTGCCAGCAGCTCCCACTATCTCGACGAGCAGTACTTC	CASSSHYLDEQYF
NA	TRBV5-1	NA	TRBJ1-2	TGCGCCAGCAGCAGCGAGGGCCCAGCTGGTGGAGGCTACACCTTC	CASSSEGPAGGGYTF
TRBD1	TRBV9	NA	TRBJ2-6	TGTGCCGGCAGCGTAGGGGACAGGGGAGTCTCTGGGGCCAACGTCCTGACTTTC	CAGSVGDRGVSGANVLTF
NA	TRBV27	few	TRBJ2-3	TGTGCCAGCAGTTCATACAGGGATTCTAGCACAGATACGCAGTATTTT	CASSSYRDSSTDTQYF
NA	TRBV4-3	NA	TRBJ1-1	TGCGCCAGCAGCCAACAAACAGGTTTGGGCACTGAAGCTTTCTTT	CASSQQTGLGTEAFF
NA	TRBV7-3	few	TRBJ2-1	TGTGCCAGCAGCACCCGGACCGGCAATGAGCAGTTCTTC	CASSTRTGNEQFF
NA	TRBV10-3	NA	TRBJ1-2	TGTGCCATCAGGGAGTCAGCCACGGGTTGGAGCTACACCTTC	CAIRESATGWSYTF
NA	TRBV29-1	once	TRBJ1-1	TGCAGCGTTGAAGGAATGGGGGACACTGAAGCTTTCTTT	CSVEGMGDTEAFF
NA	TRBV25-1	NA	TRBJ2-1	TGTGCCAGCAGTAGGGCGTACAATGAGCAGTTCTTC	CASSRAYNEQFF